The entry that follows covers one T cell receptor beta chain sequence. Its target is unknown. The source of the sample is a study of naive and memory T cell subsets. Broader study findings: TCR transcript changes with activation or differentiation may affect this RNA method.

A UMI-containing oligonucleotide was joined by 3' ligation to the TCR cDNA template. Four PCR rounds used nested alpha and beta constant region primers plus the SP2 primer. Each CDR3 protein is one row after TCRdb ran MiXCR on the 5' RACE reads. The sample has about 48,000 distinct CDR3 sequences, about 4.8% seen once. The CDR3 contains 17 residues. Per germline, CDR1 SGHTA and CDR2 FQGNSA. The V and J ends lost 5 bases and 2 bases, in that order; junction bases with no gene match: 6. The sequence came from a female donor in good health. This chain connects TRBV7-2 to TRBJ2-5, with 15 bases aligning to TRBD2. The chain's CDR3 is CASSQPGLAGGQETQYF. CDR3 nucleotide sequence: TGTGCCAGCAGCCAGCCGGGACTAGCGGGAGGTCAAGAGACCCAGTACTTC.